Sequencing of this T cell receptor beta chain was carried out in a study of cytomegalovirus exposure and HLA in healthy donors (dated by TCRdb to the late 2010s). Regarding the complete study: In an earlier analysis of roughly 590 of the donors, 250 to 300 Gb of sequence data and 117 million unique TCR beta sequences from 150 million to 200 million T cells were reported. Genome-wide SNP genotypes for about 60% of the roughly 700 donors were used in a later genetic analysis, which treated that subset as a discovery cohort. Rather than drawing on any new phenotypic data, the later analysis identified candidate immune exposures from TCR beta sequences and the way those sequences occurred across donors. Among around 400 genotyped donors of the cohort, an average of 235,054 unique TCR beta nucleotide sequences were sequenced per donor, about a sixth of them non-productive. An earlier analysis of 500 to 650 of the donors applied high-throughput TCR beta sequencing to assess whether each TCR beta V gene segment acted as functional or pseudogenic. A later analysis re-examined previously published TCR beta repertoires from more than 650 donors and added high-resolution HLA genotyping to investigate patterns of TCR occurrence. Of the roughly 410 genotyped donors, more than 75% were placed in the genetic ancestry cluster associated with self-reported Caucasian donors. High-throughput TCR immunosequencing, statistical association of individual TCRs with disease status, and machine learning were combined to predict cytomegalovirus infection status. The aim of the study was to test whether cataloging public T cell receptors could identify signatures of past pathogen exposure. The T cell repertoires of 550 to 850 subjects were profiled by immunosequencing and related to cytomegalovirus serostatus. Typing coverage differed by locus: A, B, C, DRB1 and DQB1 were typed in about 620-640 donors, DQA1 in 522, DPA1 in some 610, and DPB1 in approximately 450. Roughly 5 DR-DQ haplotypes were handled as single units for association and clustering, since linkage in the cohort was strong. An early release covering roughly 600 HLA-typed donors comprised about 300 gigabases of sequencing data and 85 million or so unique TCR sequences. Donor age, sex, ethnicity and CMV serostatus were compiled alongside the repertoire data. Besides the first cohort of 666 subjects, a separate validation cohort made up of over 100 different subjects was used. Every discovery cohort repertoire had been produced on one sequencing platform. HLA typing covered class I and class II loci at four-digit resolution.

V is pared back by 4 bases and J by 14 bases, with 18 bases lying between the germline termini. The CDR3 measures 14 amino acids from cysteine to phenylalanine. Of the read, only the CDR3 DNA is kept; its 42 bases are in frame from base 1. As encoded in the germline V gene, CDR1 is MDHEN while CDR2 is SYDVKM. Overall results and qualifications from the work: The 87-base-pair reads could not distinguish some IMGT-functional V segments, including TRBV6-2 and TRBV6-3, so those segments were excluded. In an earlier analysis of about 600 of the donors, most TCR beta V segments appeared in productive rearrangements about 87% or about 30% of the time, broadly matching IMGT annotations. In a later analysis, around 15,000 TCR beta sequences were associated with specific HLA alleles at a false discovery rate of 0.05. Because some donors lacked HLA typing at each locus, the association tests relied only on the typed subset. V-gene and J-gene trimming of TCR beta chains was associated with a missense DCLRE1C variant in a later genetic analysis, and the association was replicated in an independent cohort. Correlated functional status among segregating V segments might be attributable to linkage disequilibrium, but an unknown experimental factor could not be ruled out. A later analysis found that most CMV-associated TCR beta chains appeared HLA-restricted, with HLA associations seemingly driven largely by CMV exposure. Across donors, most TCR sequences were observed very rarely, whereas some public TCRs were present in many individuals. A further reported finding was that TCR beta sequences accurately predicted the HLA-A and HLA-B alleles for most subjects in the first cohort. According to a later analysis, parvovirus B19, influenza, CMV and Epstein-Barr virus appeared linked to several top co-occurrence clusters. In vitro tests confirmed that a few of the cytomegalovirus-associated TCR beta chains recognize cytomegalovirus antigens. In a later analysis, HLA-associated TCR beta chains showed more clonal expansion and lower generation probabilities than non-associated chains that were equally common. Strong co-occurrence of HLA alleles, especially DR and DQ, made assigning TCR associations to individual alleles difficult. In the study, about 150 TCR beta chains were listed as associated with cytomegalovirus. The classifier was reported to diagnose cytomegalovirus status with high specificity and sensitivity in both the original and validation cohorts. A later analysis found that TCR association rates varied across HLA loci, with DRB1 alleles showing the most associated TCRs and HLA-C alleles the fewest. Because counts were too low, some 16 rarely observed V segments, including chromosome 9 orphons, were excluded from the earlier analysis of around 590 of the donors. The cohort was sequenced for TCR beta chains only, and without alpha or paired-chain data the features that could be detected were limited. The sequencing pipeline was judged likely to have produced a cluster of highly shared sequence variants as a technical artifact. It was suggested by the authors that the approach could potentially be generalized to other disease states and immunological phenotypes. The only immune exposure information available for the cohort was CMV serostatus. Presence/absence analyses assumed roughly uniform sequencing depth across donors, an assumption that may not hold. Compared with the roughly 670-donor mean, donors in an Asian-associated ancestry cluster had fewer N-insertions in productive TCRs, according to a later genetic analysis.

On this clone: Its antigen specificity is not known. Within one base of it there is no much larger clone, and no base qualities were kept.

Library creation used the immunoSEQ multiplex PCR assay. A mixture of 60 forward primers for TCR Vbeta segments and 13 reverse primers for TCR Jbeta segments was used in the multiplex PCR. A multiplex PCR assay on genomic DNA amplified the CDR3 region of rearranged TCR beta genes. Amplified TCR beta libraries were sequenced as 87-base-pair reads on the Illumina HiSeq System. On the study's bioinformatics: A later analysis tallied around 87 million unique TCR beta chains across the 666 repertoires, and approximately 9.9 million of those chains were shared by two or more donors. A nearest-neighbor algorithm error-corrected the raw reads and collapsed the reads into unique sequences, merging closely related sequences to remove PCR and sequencing errors. CDR3 sequences were aligned to IMGT reference sequences to assign V, D and J gene segments. For a sequence to be retained, a match of at least six nucleotides to both a V gene segment and a J gene segment was required. Rearrangements were called productive when the CDR3 lacked stop codons and stayed in frame with V and J; all others were non-productive. CDR3 was defined by IMGT convention, running from the second conserved V-encoded cysteine to the conserved J-encoded phenylalanine. Sequences without an unambiguous match to a single V gene segment were excluded from the earlier analysis of over 500 of the donors. An earlier analysis of a few hundred of the donors called V segments functional above 56.7% productive rearrangements and segregating when the between-donor standard deviation exceeded 5%. To diagnose cytomegalovirus status from the catalog of TCR beta chain sequences, a statistical classification framework was built. In a later analysis, V and J genes were assigned by comparing TCR nucleotide sequences against IMGT/GENE-DB human TR gene sequences. The TCRdist pipeline was used in a later analysis to assign CDR3 sequences and most-parsimonious VDJ recombination scenarios. In a later analysis, each TCR beta chain was defined by its CDR3 amino acid sequence together with its V-gene family, and reads without a unique V-gene family were excluded. A later analysis removed 592 highly shared, low-generation-probability nucleotide sequences to deal with suspected cross-contamination and a sequencing artifact. In a later analysis, a clonal expansion index was calculated for each public chain from normalized within-repertoire ranks of inferred template counts. Generation probabilities in a later analysis came from a VDJ recombination model fitted to out-of-frame rearrangements, and those results were checked against IGoR. A later analysis scored TCR-TCR, TCR-HLA and TCR-CMV co-occurrence with hypergeometric tests, applying a repertoire-size bias correction to TCR pairs. A later analysis estimated false discovery rates by permuting HLA or CMV assignments 20 times. In a later analysis, co-occurring TCRs were grouped using DBSCAN, and TCRdist sequence similarity was added for clustering within HLA-allele-positive subsets. Repertoires with fewer than 30,000 or more than 120,000 public chains were left out of co-occurrence clustering, as were about 5 repertoires with anomalous nucleotide sharing. Entries here come from immuneACCESS through TCRdb and include only in-frame sequences with V and J called. Some clones fail to appear in such tables; in the studies checked, an unresolved V gene covers under half of the shortfall, and the cause of the remainder is unknown. From that table come the V and J calls and clone size; the DNA was used to work out D and trimming. The sample table contains 200,000 to 250,000 clones; only one count was recorded for roughly 83% of them. About 1.4% of the sample is taken by the ten largest.

The cohort was made up of roughly 670 healthy bone marrow donors. Cohort members were all nominally healthy when sampled, although unrecorded immune exposures were likely present. The donor tested CMV seronegative, placing the donor among the 300 to 400 seronegative members of the cohort. A peripheral blood sample was collected from each donor, and TCR beta sequencing was performed on peripheral blood mononuclear cells. The Qiagen DNeasy Blood Extraction Kit was used to extract genomic DNA from the blood cell samples. This TCR came from a girl aged 10-17 years in good health and CMV-seronegative. This chain joins TRBV28 to TRBJ1-6; no confident D gene assignment can be made. The sample consisted of PBMCs. The DNA sequence is TGTGCCAGCAGTTCACATTCCGTCGTGACATCCCTCCACTTT. This codes for CASSSHSVVTSLHF.